This TCR beta chain appears in the sequencing data of a study of T-cell reconstitution after alpha-beta-depleted transplantation in children. The CDR3 has 14 residues. Trimming removed 7 bases from V and 2 bases from J, with 12 bases in between. From germline, CDR1 is SEHNR and CDR2 FQNEAQ (reference sequence). The table lists this clonotype with many counts. Its antigen is not known. Library preparation (for TCRbeta) was performed with unique molecular identifiers. TCRdb reprocessed the PCR reads via MiXCR and lists one record per CDR3 protein. The sample has approximately 490,000 distinct CDR3 sequences, over 9.5% seen once; the top ten hold around 2%. Points from the study as a whole: Reportedly, alpha-beta T cells present about two months post-transplant originated from several hundred expanded clones of graft origin. T-cell counts and diversity at one year following transplant were attributed mainly to newly produced T cells.

This TCR was recovered from a child aged 2 to 15 with inherited bone marrow failure, due to receive a stem cell transplant. The sample in question was PBMCs, obtained before TCRalphabeta/CD19-depleted stem cell transplant. The rearrangement links TRBV7-9 to TRBJ2-1; no clear D. DNA of the CDR3: TGTGCCAGCACCCCCACGGCGGCCTACAATGAGCAGTTCTTC. Amino acids: CASTPTAAYNEQFF.